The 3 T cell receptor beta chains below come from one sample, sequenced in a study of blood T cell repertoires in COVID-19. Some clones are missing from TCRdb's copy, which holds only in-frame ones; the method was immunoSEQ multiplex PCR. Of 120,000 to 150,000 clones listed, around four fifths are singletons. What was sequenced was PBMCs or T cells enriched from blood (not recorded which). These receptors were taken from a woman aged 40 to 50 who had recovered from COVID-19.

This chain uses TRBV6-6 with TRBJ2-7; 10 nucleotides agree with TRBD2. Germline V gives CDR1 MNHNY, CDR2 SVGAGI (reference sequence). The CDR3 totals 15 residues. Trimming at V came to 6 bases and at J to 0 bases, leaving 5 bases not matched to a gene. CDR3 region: CASSTSGASSYEQYF. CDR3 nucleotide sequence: TGTGCCAGCAGCACTAGCGGGGCCAGCTCCTACGAGCAGTACTTC.

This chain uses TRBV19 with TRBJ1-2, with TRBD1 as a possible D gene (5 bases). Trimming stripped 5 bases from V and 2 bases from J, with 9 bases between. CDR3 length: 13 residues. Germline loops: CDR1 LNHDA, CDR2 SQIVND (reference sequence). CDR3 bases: TGTGCCAGTAGTGTACAGGCAAACTATGGCTACACCTTC. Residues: CASSVQANYGYTF.

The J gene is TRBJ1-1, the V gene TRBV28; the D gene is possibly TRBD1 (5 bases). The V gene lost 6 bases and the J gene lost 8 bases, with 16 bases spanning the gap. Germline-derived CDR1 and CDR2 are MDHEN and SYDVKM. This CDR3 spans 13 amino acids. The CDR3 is CASSPWSGGEAFF. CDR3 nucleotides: TGTGCCAGCAGCCCCTGGTCCGGGGGGGAAGCTTTCTTT.